This T cell receptor (beta chain) comes out of a study of patients and donors after allogeneic stem cell transplantation. Trimming pared 5 bases from V and 4 bases from J, leaving 13 bases between. This CDR3 spans 14 amino acids. Germline CDR1 and CDR2: SEHNR and FQNEAQ (reference sequence). TCRdb re-called the RT-PCR reads with MiXCR, one entry per CDR3 protein. The sample yields about a million distinct CDR3 sequences, about a sixth seen once. The genes are TRBV7-9 and TRBJ2-3, with D perhaps TRBD1 (6 bases). Sequencing was carried out using blood, either unsorted or a sorted T cell fraction (not recorded which). The TCR sequence derives from a human donor who was either an allogeneic HSCT recipient or a stem cell or donor lymphocyte infusion donor (not recorded which). It is not recorded whose cells these are; they may come from a transplant donor. The CDR3 spells CASSVGANSDTQYF. In DNA form, the CDR3 reads TGTGCCAGCAGCGTGGGGGCGAACTCAGATACGCAGTATTTT.